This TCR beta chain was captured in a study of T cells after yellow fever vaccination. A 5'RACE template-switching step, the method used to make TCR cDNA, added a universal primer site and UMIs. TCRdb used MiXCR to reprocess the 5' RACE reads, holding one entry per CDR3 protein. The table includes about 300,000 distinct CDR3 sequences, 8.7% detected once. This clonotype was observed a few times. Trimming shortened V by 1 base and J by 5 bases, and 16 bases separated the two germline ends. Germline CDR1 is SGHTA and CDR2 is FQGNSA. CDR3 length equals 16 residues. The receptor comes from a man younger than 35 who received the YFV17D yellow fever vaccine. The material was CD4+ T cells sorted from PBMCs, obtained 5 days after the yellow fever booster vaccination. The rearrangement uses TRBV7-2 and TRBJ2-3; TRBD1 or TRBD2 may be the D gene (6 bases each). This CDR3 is CASSLVLGGPGDTQYF. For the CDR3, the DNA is TGTGCCAGCAGCTTAGTTCTAGGGGGGCCGGGAGATACGCAGTATTTT.